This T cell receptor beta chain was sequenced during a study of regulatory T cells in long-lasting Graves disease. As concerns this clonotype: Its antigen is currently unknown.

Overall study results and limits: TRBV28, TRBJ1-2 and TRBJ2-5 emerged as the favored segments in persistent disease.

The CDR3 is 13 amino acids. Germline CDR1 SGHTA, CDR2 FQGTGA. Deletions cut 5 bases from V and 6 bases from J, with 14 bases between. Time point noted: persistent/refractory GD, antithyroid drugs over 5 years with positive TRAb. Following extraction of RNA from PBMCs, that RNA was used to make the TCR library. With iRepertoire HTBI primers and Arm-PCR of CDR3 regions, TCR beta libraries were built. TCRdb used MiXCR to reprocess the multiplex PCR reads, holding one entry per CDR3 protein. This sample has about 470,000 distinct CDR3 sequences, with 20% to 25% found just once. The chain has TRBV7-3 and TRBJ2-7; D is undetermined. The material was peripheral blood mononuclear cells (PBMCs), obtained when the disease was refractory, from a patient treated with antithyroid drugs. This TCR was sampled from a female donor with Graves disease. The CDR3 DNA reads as TGTGCCAGCAGCCCTCAAGGCGGTAGCGAGCAGTACTTC. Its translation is CASSPQGGSEQYF.